This T cell receptor beta chain comes out of a study of T cells in Graves' hyperthyroidism and ophthalmopathy. Overall study results and limits: Model-based prediction identified ophthalmopathy a median roughly 5.9 months prior to its onset.

This CDR3 has 14 amino acids. Trimming took off 6 bases at V and 4 bases at J, with 13 bases between the two ends. The germline V gene encodes CDR1 MNHEY and CDR2 SVGAGI. Ten or more counts support this clonotype. Its antigen is unidentified. Authors of the study amplified TCR beta CDR3 regions from RNA transcripts. TCR CDR3 underwent first-round RT-PCR with the HTBI primer set. TCRdb ran MiXCR on the multiplex PCR reads and lists one entry per CDR3 protein. The table has tens of thousands of distinct CDR3 sequences, around half seen once. Input material: blood. The rearrangement links TRBV6-5 to TRBJ1-5; D is perhaps TRBD1 (6 bases). This sequence originates from a woman in her fifties or sixties with Graves' hyperthyroidism that later progressed to Graves' ophthalmopathy. The chain's CDR3 is CASRRTGRNQPQHF. The DNA of the CDR3 is TGTGCCAGCAGAAGAACAGGGAGGAATCAGCCCCAGCATTTT.